A selection of T cell receptor beta chains follows, all from one sample in a study of OX40 agonist ivuxolimab in advanced cancers. The data were produced by immunoSEQ multiplex PCR, yet TCRdb's version contains in-frame clones alone and is incomplete. The sample has around 100,000 clones, about nine tenths seen once; the top ten hold over 0.3%. Source: CD4+ or CD8+ T cells sorted from blood, taken in a trial of the OX40 agonist ivuxolimab. These receptors were taken from an adult with an advanced solid tumor such as melanoma, head and neck, liver or kidney cancer. CDR3s include the opening cysteine and the closing phenylalanine or tryptophan. The D gene is left open where the match is weak. The size of a clone is reported for some rows only, either as once, few or many, or as a class for expanded clones.

V: TRBV19; J: TRBJ2-7; size: -; D: -; DNA: TGTGCCAGTAGTTTTTCAGGGTTCACCTACGAGCAGTACTTC; CDR3: CASSFSGFTYEQYF
V: TRBV2; J: TRBJ2-7; size: -; D: -; DNA: TGTGCCAGTCGGGACTTGGCCTACGAGCAGTACTTC; CDR3: CASRDLAYEQYF
V: TRBV7-9; J: TRBJ2-3; size: -; D: TRBD1; DNA: TGTGCCAGCAGCCTTGACAGGGGGAGCGGAGATACGCAGTATTTT; CDR3: CASSLDRGSGDTQYF
V: TRBV7-6; J: TRBJ1-3; size: -; D: -; DNA: TGTGCCAGCAGCTTAACTGGAAACACCATATATTTT; CDR3: CASSLTGNTIYF
V: TRBV6-5; J: TRBJ1-4; size: -; D: -; DNA: TGTGCCAGCAGTACGGCAGCGGGATTAGAAAAACTGTTTTTT; CDR3: CASSTAAGLEKLFF
V: TRBV5-4; J: TRBJ2-7; size: -; D: TRBD2; DNA: TGTGCCAGCAGCCAAGGAAGTACTAGCGGATACGAGCAGTACTTC; CDR3: CASSQGSTSGYEQYF
V: TRBV7-8; J: TRBJ2-1; size: -; D: TRBD1; DNA: TGTGCCAGCAGCATCGTCAGGGGGCAGTTAATTTACAATGAGCAGTTCTTC; CDR3: CASSIVRGQLIYNEQFF
V: TRBV11-2; J: TRBJ2-1; size: medium-sized; D: TRBD2; DNA: TGTGCCAGCAGCTTAGGTTCAGCGGGAGGGTTGAATGAGCAGTTCTTC; CDR3: CASSLGSAGGLNEQFF
V: TRBV7-2; J: TRBJ1-1; size: once; D: TRBD1; DNA: TGTGCCAGCAGCCAGGACAGGGGGCACACTGAAGCTTTCTTT; CDR3: CASSQDRGHTEAFF
V: TRBV5-1; J: TRBJ2-6; size: -; D: TRBD1; DNA: TGCGCCAGCAGCACCGGGACAGGGGGCTCTGGGGCCAACGTCCTGACTTTC; CDR3: CASSTGTGGSGANVLTF
V: TRBV5-1; J: TRBJ1-2; size: -; D: TRBD1; DNA: TGCGCCAGCAGCTCGGGACAGGGTAGTTCTGGCTACACCTTC; CDR3: CASSSGQGSSGYTF
V: TRBV27; J: TRBJ1-1; size: few; D: -; DNA: TGTGCCAGCAGTTTGACCTCGAACACTGAAGCTTTCTTT; CDR3: CASSLTSNTEAFF
V: TRBV28; J: TRBJ2-1; size: -; D: TRBD2; DNA: TGTGCCAGCAGCCCCCTCGGGCTAGCGGGCTACAATGAGCAGTTCTTC; CDR3: CASSPLGLAGYNEQFF
V: TRBV7-2; J: TRBJ2-5; size: -; D: -; DNA: TGTGCCAGCAGTTATGGGGGGGCTCGAGAGACCCAGTACTTC; CDR3: CASSYGGARETQYF
V: TRBV10-3; J: TRBJ2-5; size: -; D: -; DNA: TGTGCCATCAAGGAGGGCGAGACCCAGTACTTC; CDR3: CAIKEGETQYF
V: TRBV14; J: TRBJ2-2; size: -; D: TRBD1; DNA: TGTGCCAGCAGCCCGCAGGGGGTCGGGGAGCTGTTTTTT; CDR3: CASSPQGVGELFF
V: TRBV7-3; J: TRBJ1-1; size: -; D: -; DNA: TGTGCCAGCAGCTTAAGGGGGAACACTGAAGCTTTCTTT; CDR3: CASSLRGNTEAFF
V: TRBV12-5; J: TRBJ2-1; size: few; D: TRBD1; DNA: TGTGCTAGTGGCGTCTCCGGGACAGGGTACAATGAGCAGTTCTTC; CDR3: CASGVSGTGYNEQFF
V: TRBV7-2; J: TRBJ2-2; size: -; D: TRBD1; DNA: TGTGCCAGCAGCTCCGCACGGCAGGGGGCGAACACCGGGGAGCTGTTTTTT; CDR3: CASSSARQGANTGELFF
V: TRBV9; J: TRBJ1-2; size: -; D: -; DNA: TGTGCCAGCAGCCAGACTACCGAGGGGTCGCTTGGCTACACCTTC; CDR3: CASSQTTEGSLGYTF
V: TRBV30; J: TRBJ1-6; size: once; D: -; DNA: TGTGCCTGGAGTGTACAGTATAATTCACCCCTCCACTTT; CDR3: CAWSVQYNSPLHF
V: TRBV27; J: TRBJ2-7; size: -; D: TRBD1; DNA: TGTGCCAGCAGCCCCTTTAGGACAGGGGGCGCCTACGAGCAGTACTTC; CDR3: CASSPFRTGGAYEQYF
V: TRBV9; J: TRBJ1-2; size: few; D: -; DNA: TGTGCCAGCAGCGTAGGTATCGGGGGCTCCGGCTATGGCTACACCTTC; CDR3: CASSVGIGGSGYGYTF
V: TRBV18; J: TRBJ2-3; size: -; D: -; DNA: TGTGCCAGCTCACCACCTTGGGAGCAGGCTACAGATACGCAGTATTTT; CDR3: CASSPPWEQATDTQYF